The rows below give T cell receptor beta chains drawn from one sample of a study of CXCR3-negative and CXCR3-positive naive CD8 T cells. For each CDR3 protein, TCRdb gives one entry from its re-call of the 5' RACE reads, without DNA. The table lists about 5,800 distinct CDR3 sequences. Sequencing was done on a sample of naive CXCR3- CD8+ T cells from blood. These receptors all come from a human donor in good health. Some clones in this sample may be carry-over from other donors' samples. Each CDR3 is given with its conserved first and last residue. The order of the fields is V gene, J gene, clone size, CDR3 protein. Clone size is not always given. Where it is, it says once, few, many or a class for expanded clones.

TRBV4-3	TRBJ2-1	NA	CASSQDTRGSYNEQFF
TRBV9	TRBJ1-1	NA	CASSVGIYTEAFF
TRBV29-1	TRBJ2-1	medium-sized	CSGQASSYNEQFF
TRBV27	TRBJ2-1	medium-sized	CASGTDPYNEQFF
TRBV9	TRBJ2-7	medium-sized	CASSVDSPSYEQYF
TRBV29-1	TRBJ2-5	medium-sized	CSVLTGTGTGRMTQYF
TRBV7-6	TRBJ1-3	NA	CASASPGHGGSGNTIYF
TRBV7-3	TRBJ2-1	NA	CASSLERAPTYNEQFF
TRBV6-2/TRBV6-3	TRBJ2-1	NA	CASSDSGSEYNEQFF
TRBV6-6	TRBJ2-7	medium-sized	CASTPQGPVSYEQYF
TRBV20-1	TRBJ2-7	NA	CSARHRYEQYF
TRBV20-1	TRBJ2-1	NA	CSARAPGTTYNEQFF
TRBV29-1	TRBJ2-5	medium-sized	CSVGDSPGLADIKETQYF
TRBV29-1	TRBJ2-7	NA	CSVERDYEQYF
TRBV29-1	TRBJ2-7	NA	CSVRTSVTYEQYF
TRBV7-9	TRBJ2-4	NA	CASSRLTGGAVIQYF
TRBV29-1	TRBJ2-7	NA	CSGDRAHEQYF
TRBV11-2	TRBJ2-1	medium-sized	CASSLASRGIYNEQFF
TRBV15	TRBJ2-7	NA	CATSKGSGGQTYEQYF
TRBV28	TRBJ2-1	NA	CASRGGRFYNEQFF
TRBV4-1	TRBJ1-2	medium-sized	CASSQEGSAGLGYTF
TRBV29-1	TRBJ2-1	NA	CSVEDYNEQFF
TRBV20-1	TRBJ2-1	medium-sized	CSAGLAGVSYEQFF
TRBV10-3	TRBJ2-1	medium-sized	CAIREDNKVEQFF
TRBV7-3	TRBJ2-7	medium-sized	CAGDLPGGVTYEQYF
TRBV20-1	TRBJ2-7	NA	CSARGGFSYEQYF
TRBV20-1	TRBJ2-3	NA	CSARDSEKFPDTQYF
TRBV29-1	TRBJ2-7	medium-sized	CSVVQQGGEQYF
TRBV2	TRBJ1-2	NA	CATFSGVGSYGYTF
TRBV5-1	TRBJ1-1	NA	CASSFPGGDTEAFF
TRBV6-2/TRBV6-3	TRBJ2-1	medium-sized	CASSYPWDPHNEQFF
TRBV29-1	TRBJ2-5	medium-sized	CSVEGGVAGETQYF
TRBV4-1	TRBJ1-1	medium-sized	CASSQEEQGIMNTEAFF
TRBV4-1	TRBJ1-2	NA	CASSPTASEYGYTF
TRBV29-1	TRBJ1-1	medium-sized	CSVGGRMNTEAFF
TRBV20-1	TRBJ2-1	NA	CSAIPAGTSKFF
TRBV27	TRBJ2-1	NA	CASSAGTSGYNEQFF
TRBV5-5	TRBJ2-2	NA	CASQREGAGGELFF